This record covers a single T cell receptor beta chain. These data come from a study of radiation and T cells in renal cell carcinoma. Clones were sequenced by immunoSEQ multiplex PCR, and TCRdb holds only the in-frame ones, with some missing. Of 150,000 or so clones listed, around 89% are singletons. The germline gives CDR1 MDHEN, CDR2 SYDVKM. CDR3 size: 16 residues. The J segment lost 5 bases and the V segment lost 1 base, leaving 7 bases of the junction unmatched. Regarding time point: baseline pretreatment blood. Treatment given: 15 Gy SBRT to primary tumor, nephrectomy 4 weeks later. This sequence joins TRBV28 and TRBJ1-4; 7 positions match TRBD1. The clonotype comes from an older woman with renal cell carcinoma. The source material was blood, sampled from a patient whose treatment included radiotherapy and nephrectomy. Written as DNA, the CDR3 is TGTGCCAGCAGTTTATACGGACAGGCGAAGAATGAAAAACTGTTTTTT. Its protein is CASSLYGQAKNEKLFF.